This T cell receptor beta chain was recorded in a study of T cells and Merkel cell carcinoma outcomes. From germline, CDR1 is SNHLY and CDR2 FYNNEI. This CDR3 is 13 amino acids long. The V gene lost 7 bases and the J gene lost 0 bases, with 10 bases spanning the gap. This clone showed up just a few times. As yet, its antigen is unknown. Measured with immunoSEQ multiplex PCR; TCRdb has only the in-frame clones, and not every one. The table has under 1,500 clones, 80% to 90% seen once. Study observations and caveats: Repertoire plus T-cell density reportedly predicted Merkel cell carcinoma outcomes.

Sequenced input: tumor tissue from Merkel cell carcinoma. The sequence came from a human donor with Merkel cell carcinoma. The chain has TRBV2 and TRBJ2-7; unclear D gene. The CDR3, as DNA: TGTGCCAGCAAAGACGGCAGCTCCTACGAGCAGTACTTC. It specifies CASKDGSSYEQYF.